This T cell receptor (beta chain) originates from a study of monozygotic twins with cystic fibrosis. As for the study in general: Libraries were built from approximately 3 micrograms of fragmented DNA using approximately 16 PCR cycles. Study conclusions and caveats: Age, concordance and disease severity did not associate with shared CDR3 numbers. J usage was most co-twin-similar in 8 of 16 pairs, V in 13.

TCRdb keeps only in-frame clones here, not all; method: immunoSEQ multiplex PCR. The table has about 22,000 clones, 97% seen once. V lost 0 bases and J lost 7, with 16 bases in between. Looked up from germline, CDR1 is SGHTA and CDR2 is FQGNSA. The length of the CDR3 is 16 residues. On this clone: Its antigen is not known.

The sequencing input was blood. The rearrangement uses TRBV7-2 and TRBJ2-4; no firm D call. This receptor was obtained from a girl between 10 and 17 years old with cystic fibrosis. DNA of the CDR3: TGTGCCAGCAGCTTAGCTTCAGGAACTATTGAGAACATTCAGTACTTC. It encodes CASSLASGTIENIQYF.